These 30 T cell receptor beta chains originate from one sample sequenced in a study of blood T cell repertoires in COVID-19. Data came from immunoSEQ multiplex PCR; TCRdb stores just in-frame clones and leaves some out. The sample shows a few hundred thousand clones, roughly 91% of them seen only once. Sequences were obtained from PBMCs or T cells enriched from blood (not recorded which). These receptors were obtained from a woman in her forties or fifties who had been exposed to COVID-19.

This clone occurred once. The gene calls are TRBV28 and TRBJ2-1; a weak D match, TRBD1 (5 bases). The V gene lost 9 bases and the J gene lost 6 bases, with 15 bases spanning the gap. Germline CDR1 and CDR2: MDHEN and SYDVKM. The CDR3 is made up of 13 amino acids. The CDR3 DNA reads as TGTGCCAGTAGACAGCAACGGTTCAATGAGCAGTTCTTC. This translates into CASRQQRFNEQFF.

The chain has TRBV5-1 and TRBJ1-1; tentative D call: TRBD1 (6 bases). Germline assignment: CDR1 SGHRS and CDR2 YFSETQ. V was clipped by 4 bases and J by 1 base, with 8 bases between them. The CDR3 spans 13 residues. CDR3 DNA sequence: TGCGCCAGCAGCGACAGGCCGAACACTGAAGCTTTCTTT. Protein product: CASSDRPNTEAFF.

This clone came up once. The chain uses TRBV6-5 and TRBJ2-2, with D possibly being TRBD1 (5 bases). This CDR3 contains 13 residues. The V gene lost 10 bases and the J gene lost 6 bases, with 15 bases spanning the gap. The V gene's germline CDR1 is MNHEY and CDR2 SVGAGI. CDR3 DNA sequence: TGTGCCACCTCAACAGGAATGGCCGGGGAGCTGTTTTTT. This gives the protein CATSTGMAGELFF.

V is TRBV11-2 and J is TRBJ2-7; 13 bases align to TRBD2. Germline values: CDR1 SGHAT, CDR2 FQNNGV. The ends lost 5 bases at V and 0 bases at J; junction bases unmatched: 10. The CDR3 runs to 18 residues. The CDR3 region is CASSLRLAGGSISYEQYF. CDR3 DNA: TGTGCCAGCAGCCTCCGACTAGCGGGGGGCTCAATCTCCTACGAGCAGTACTTC. Filled out from reference TRBV11-2 and TRBJ2-7, the complete variable domain reads EAGVAQSPRYKIIEKRQSVAFWCNPISGHATLYWYQQILGQGPKLLIQFQNNGVVDDSQLPKDRFSAERLKGVDSTLKIQPAKLEDSAVYLCASSLRLAGGSISYEQYFGPGTRLTVT.

This chain connects TRBV11-2 to TRBJ2-5; tentative D call: TRBD1 (6 bases). Germline CDR1 SGHAT, CDR2 FQNNGV. V was cut by 3 bases and J by 1 base, with 9 bases left in between. The CDR3 sequence is 14 residues long. CDR3 sequence: CASSFADSQETQYF. The CDR3 DNA follows: TGTGCCAGCAGCTTCGCGGACAGCCAAGAGACCCAGTACTTC. The full variable domain, its missing parts supplied by reference TRBV11-2 and TRBJ2-5, is EAGVAQSPRYKIIEKRQSVAFWCNPISGHATLYWYQQILGQGPKLLIQFQNNGVVDDSQLPKDRFSAERLKGVDSTLKIQPAKLEDSAVYLCASSFADSQETQYFGPGTRLLVL.

V and J are TRBV10-3 and TRBJ2-7; the D gene is possibly TRBD1 (6 bases). Trimming pared 0 bases from V and 3 bases from J, leaving 12 bases between. Germline CDR1 ENHRY, CDR2 SYGVKD. The CDR3 totals 15 residues. This CDR3 reads CAISESSARGYEQYF. CDR3 nucleotide sequence: TGTGCCATCAGTGAGTCCAGCGCCAGGGGCTACGAGCAGTACTTC.

V usage is TRBV5-1 and J usage is TRBJ2-6, with D perhaps TRBD2 (9 bases). This CDR3 spans 18 amino acids. The germline CDR1 and CDR2 sequences are SGHRS and YFSETQ. Trimming shortened V by 5 bases and J by 0 bases, and 18 bases separated the two germline ends. CDR3 sequence reads: CASRRGGQVSSGANVLTF. CDR3 DNA sequence: TGCGCCAGCAGGCGGGGGGGACAGGTTAGCTCTGGGGCCAACGTCCTGACTTTC.

This clone was detected only once. The chain has TRBV2 and TRBJ2-6; TRBD2 is a possible D gene (5 bases). This CDR3 region has 15 residues. The germline V gene encodes CDR1 SNHLY and CDR2 FYNNEI. Deletions cut 4 bases from V and 1 base from J, with 8 bases between. The CDR3 DNA is TGTGCCAGCAGTGGTAGAGGGTCTGGGGCCAACGTCCTGACTTTC. Translated, it gives CASSGRGSGANVLTF.

This clone was counted only a few times. This chain connects TRBV4-2 to TRBJ2-5; D is possibly TRBD2 (6 bases). Germline V gene data show CDR1 as LGHNA and CDR2 as YNFKEQ. The CDR3 loop spans 16 amino acids. V dropped 1 base and J dropped 7 bases, with 19 bases sitting between them. The CDR3 nucleotides read TGTGCCAGCAGCCAAGGAAACGGGGGTCCCAAGTGGACCCAGTACTTC. Encoded protein: CASSQGNGGPKWTQYF.

The V call is TRBV27, the J call TRBJ1-6, with D unresolved. The V gene's germline CDR1 is MNHEY and CDR2 SMNVEV (reference sequence). V was cut by 3 bases and J by 0 bases, with 12 bases left in between. The CDR3 covers 17 residues. The DNA of the CDR3 is TGTGCCAGCAGTTTTAGAGCAGGAAGCTCCTATAATTCACCCCTCCACTTT. Its translation is CASSFRAGSSYNSPLHF.

The V gene is TRBV6-1, the J gene TRBJ1-4; unclear D gene. CDR1 and CDR2 from the germline V gene are MNHNS and SASEGT. Trimming stripped 6 bases from V and 10 bases from J, with 27 bases between. This CDR3 region has 17 residues. CDR3 region: CASRENPRRVGSGKLFF. Written as DNA, the CDR3 is TGTGCCAGCAGAGAAAACCCCAGGCGGGTTGGGTCAGGAAAACTGTTTTTT.

This clone came up once. CDR3: CASSSGWPYEQYF. Here the CDR3 DNA reads TGTGCCAGCAGCTCAGGGTGGCCCTACGAGCAGTACTTC. The chain is built from TRBV7-2 and TRBJ2-7, with a possible D match to TRBD1 (5 bases). This CDR3 is 13 amino acids long. Trimming took 4 bases from V and 2 from J, leaving 9 bases between them. Germline V gene data show CDR1 as SGHTA and CDR2 as FQGNSA.

The rearrangement links TRBV5-4 to TRBJ2-7, with TRBD2 matching over 11 bases. Losses at the gene ends were 3 bases for V and 4 bases for J; bases not matched to a gene: 6. CDR3 size: 15 residues. Per the germline V gene, CDR1 is SGHNT and CDR2 is YYREEE (reference sequence). Written as DNA, the CDR3 is TGTGCCAGCAGCTCCATTAGCGGGGGGGCATACGAGCAGTACTTC. It translates to CASSSISGGAYEQYF.

The chain links TRBV13 to TRBJ2-2; tentative D call: TRBD2 (5 bases). V shed 4 bases and J shed 7 bases, with 19 bases lying between them. CDR3 length equals 16 residues. Germline CDR1 is PRHDT and CDR2 is FYEKMQ (reference sequence). The CDR3 spells CASSSSGEPGSGELFF. DNA of the CDR3: TGTGCCAGCAGCTCCTCCGGGGAGCCTGGGAGCGGGGAGCTGTTTTTT.

The chain carries TRBV4-1 and TRBJ1-2, with no clear D. Germline V CDR1 and CDR2: MGHRA, YSYEKL. Trimming shortened V by 6 bases and J by 2 bases, and 7 bases separated the two germline ends. The CDR3 extends over 12 amino acids. CDR3 DNA sequence: TGCGCCAGCAGGGCGGGGAACTATGGCTACACCTTC. This translates into CASRAGNYGYTF.

The rearrangement links TRBV9 to TRBJ1-4, with D possibly matching TRBD1 (6 bases). The CDR3 runs 15 residues. Trimming cost V 4 bases and J 3 bases, with 13 bases left between them. The germline V gene has CDR1 SGDLS and CDR2 YYNGEE. CDR3 residues: CASSSGEMANEKLFF. The CDR3 bases are TGTGCCAGCAGCTCAGGGGAGATGGCTAATGAAAAACTGTTTTTT.

The chain links TRBV28 to TRBJ1-6; D gene ambiguous. V shed 6 bases and J shed 9 bases, with 15 bases lying between them. Per the germline V gene, CDR1 is MDHEN and CDR2 is SYDVKM. This CDR3 region has 14 residues. The CDR3 loop is CASRIPGGFSPLHF. In DNA, the CDR3 is TGTGCCAGCAGGATACCGGGAGGTTTTTCACCCCTCCACTTT.

V is TRBV3-1 (or the pseudogene TRBV3-2) and J is TRBJ2-3; 15 nucleotides match TRBD2. Trimming took 4 bases from V and 8 from J; bases not matched to a gene: 7. This CDR3 is built from 16 residues. Germline V gives CDR1 LGHDT, CDR2 YNNKEL (reference sequence). CDR3 region: CASSLGLAGGPGTQYF. CDR3 DNA: TGTGCCAGCAGCCTTGGACTAGCGGGGGGGCCTGGTACGCAGTATTTT.

The V and J genes are TRBV3-1 (or the pseudogene TRBV3-2) and TRBJ2-3; 9 bases fit TRBD2. Germline CDR1 reads LGHDT; CDR2 reads YNNKEL (reference sequence). With V trimmed by 2 bases and J by 4 bases, 16 bases remained unmatched. This CDR3 is 19 amino acids long. CDR3 coding DNA: TGTGCCAGCAGCCAACTGACTAGCGGAAGATTTCTAGCGGCAGATACGCAGTATTTT. It encodes CASSQLTSGRFLAADTQYF.

The chain combines TRBV19 with TRBJ1-6; D remains ambiguous. CDR1 LNHDA and CDR2 SQIVND come from the germline V gene (reference sequence). CDR3 size: 12 residues. V was cut by 3 bases and J by 10 bases, with 7 bases left in between. The CDR3: CASSIGASPLHF. The CDR3 nucleotides are TGTGCCAGTAGTATTGGAGCATCACCCCTCCACTTT.

This chain links TRBV11-2 with TRBJ2-3, with 13 nucleotides matching TRBD2. V lost 5 bases to trimming and J lost 4 bases; unmatched junction nucleotides: 6. Germline-derived CDR1 and CDR2 are SGHAT and FQNNGV. The CDR3 extends over 16 amino acids. The CDR3 DNA reads as TGTGCCAGCAGCATGCCGGGACTAGCGGGGTCAGATACGCAGTATTTT. Residues: CASSMPGLAGSDTQYF.

This chain connects TRBV10-3 to TRBJ2-7, with D possibly being TRBD2 (5 bases). The V end was cut by 3 bases, the J end by 5 bases, with 20 bases between. The CDR3 has 16 amino acids. CDR1 is ENHRY, CDR2 SYGVKD, per germline. In DNA form, the CDR3 reads TGTGCCATCAGTGATCGAGATCTCCCCCCTAGCAACGAGCAGTACTTC. As protein: CAISDRDLPPSNEQYF.

With respect to this clone: This same CDR3 is encoded by further DNA sequences in the sample. Here the CDR3 DNA reads TGTGCCAGCAGTCTAACAGGGGGAGGCACTGAAGCTTTCTTT. It specifies CASSLTGGGTEAFF. This chain connects TRBV6-5 to TRBJ1-1; 8 bases match TRBD1. The germline V gene encodes CDR1 MNHEY and CDR2 SVGAGI. The V gene end was trimmed by 5 bases and the J gene end by 4 bases; junction bases not matched to a gene: 6. The CDR3 consists of 14 residues.

V usage is TRBV3-1 (or the pseudogene TRBV3-2) and J usage is TRBJ2-7; 9 positions agree with TRBD1. Losses at the gene ends were 4 bases for V and 3 bases for J; bases not matched to a gene: 13. CDR1 is LGHDT, CDR2 YNNKEL, per germline (reference sequence). The CDR3 is 17 residues long. This CDR3 is CASSRTDGTGIGYEQYF. The CDR3 region has the DNA TGTGCCAGCAGCCGGACGGACGGGACAGGGATAGGCTACGAGCAGTACTTC.

This clone was detected once. V is TRBV12-3 or TRBV12-4 and J is TRBJ1-5; 10 bases are a match to TRBD1. The CDR3 runs 13 residues. Trimming removed 6 bases from V and 8 bases from J; junction bases left unmatched: 4. CDR3 sequence: CASRPGTGEPQHF. CDR3 DNA: TGTGCCAGCAGGCCCGGGACAGGGGAGCCCCAGCATTTT.

This clone showed up just once. In DNA, the CDR3 is TGTGCCAGCAGGTACACAGGGGGTTTAGGTGAGCAGTACTTC. This gives the protein CASRYTGGLGEQYF. The chain joins TRBV5-4 to TRBJ2-7; 8 nucleotides align to TRBD1. The CDR3 totals 14 residues. V lost 5 bases and J lost 7; bases outside the gene matches: 11. CDR1 is SGHNT and CDR2 is YYREEE in the germline V gene (reference sequence).

The gene calls are TRBV5-6 and TRBJ1-5, with TRBD1 matching 7 bases. The trim removed 2 bases at V and 4 bases at J, leaving 6 bases unmatched. Germline V gene data show CDR1 as SGHDT and CDR2 as YYEEEE. The CDR3 has 15 residues. In DNA, the CDR3 is TGTGCCAGCAGCTTACTCGGGACAGCAAATCAGCCCCAGCATTTT. It is translated as CASSLLGTANQPQHF. Full variable domain (missing parts from reference TRBV5-6 and TRBJ1-5): DAGVTQSPTHLIKTRGQQVTLRCSPKSGHDTVSWYQQALGQGPQFIFQYYEEEERQRGNFPDRFSGHQFPNYSSELNVNALLLGDSALYLCASSLLGTANQPQHFGDGTRLSIL.

The gene calls are TRBV9 and TRBJ2-1; a weak D match, TRBD2 (5 bases). V was trimmed by 6 bases and J by 9 bases, leaving 13 bases between them. The germline CDR1 and CDR2 sequences are SGDLS and YYNGEE. This CDR3 spans 12 amino acids. The CDR3 DNA is TGTGCCAGCACCCCCGGTGGGAGTGAGCAGTTCTTC. Protein product: CASTPGGSEQFF.

The rearrangement links TRBV13 to TRBJ1-3, with D possibly TRBD1 on 6 matching bases. Germline V gene sequence: CDR1 PRHDT, CDR2 FYEKMQ (reference sequence). The ends were cut back, 5 bases at V and 9 bases at J, with 17 bases in the middle. This CDR3 comprises 14 residues. This CDR3 is CASSRPGTLRTIYF. Written as DNA, the CDR3 is TGTGCCAGCAGCAGGCCCGGGACATTGCGCACCATATATTTT.

The V and J genes are TRBV29-1 and TRBJ1-1, with D possibly matching TRBD1 (6 bases). The length of the CDR3 is 17 residues. V lost 5 bases, J lost 2 bases, and 24 bases lay in between. Looked up from germline, CDR1 is SQVTM and CDR2 is ANQGSEA. As DNA, the CDR3 is TGCAGCGTTCCACCTCTAGGGCCACAGGGTGCAAACACTGAAGCTTTCTTT. Protein product: CSVPPLGPQGANTEAFF.